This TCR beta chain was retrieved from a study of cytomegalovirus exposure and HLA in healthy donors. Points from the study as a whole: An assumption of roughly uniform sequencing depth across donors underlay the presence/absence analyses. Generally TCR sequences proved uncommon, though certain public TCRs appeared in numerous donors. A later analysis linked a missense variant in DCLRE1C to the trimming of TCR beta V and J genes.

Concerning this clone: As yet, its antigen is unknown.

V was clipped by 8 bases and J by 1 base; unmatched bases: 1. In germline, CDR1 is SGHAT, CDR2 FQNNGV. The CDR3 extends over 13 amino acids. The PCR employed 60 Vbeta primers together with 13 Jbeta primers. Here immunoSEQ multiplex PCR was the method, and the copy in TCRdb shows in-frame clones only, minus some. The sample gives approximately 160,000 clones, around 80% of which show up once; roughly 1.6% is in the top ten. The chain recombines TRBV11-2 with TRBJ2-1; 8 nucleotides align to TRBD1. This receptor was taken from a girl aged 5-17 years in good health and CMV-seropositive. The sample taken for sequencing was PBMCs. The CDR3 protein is CASGQGSYNEQFF. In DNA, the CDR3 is TGTGCCAGCGGACAGGGATCCTACAATGAGCAGTTCTTC.